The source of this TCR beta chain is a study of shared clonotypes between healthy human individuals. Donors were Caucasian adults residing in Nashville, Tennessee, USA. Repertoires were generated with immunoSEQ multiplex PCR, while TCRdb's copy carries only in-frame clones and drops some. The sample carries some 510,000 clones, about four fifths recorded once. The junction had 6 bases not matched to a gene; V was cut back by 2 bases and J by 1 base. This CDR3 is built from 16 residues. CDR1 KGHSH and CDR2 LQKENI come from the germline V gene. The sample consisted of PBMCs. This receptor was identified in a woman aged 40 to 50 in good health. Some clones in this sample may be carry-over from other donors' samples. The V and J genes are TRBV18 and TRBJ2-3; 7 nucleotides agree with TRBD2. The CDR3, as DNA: TGTGCCAGCTCACCAGGAGTAGCGGGCCGCACAGATACGCAGTATTTT. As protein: CASSPGVAGRTDTQYF.